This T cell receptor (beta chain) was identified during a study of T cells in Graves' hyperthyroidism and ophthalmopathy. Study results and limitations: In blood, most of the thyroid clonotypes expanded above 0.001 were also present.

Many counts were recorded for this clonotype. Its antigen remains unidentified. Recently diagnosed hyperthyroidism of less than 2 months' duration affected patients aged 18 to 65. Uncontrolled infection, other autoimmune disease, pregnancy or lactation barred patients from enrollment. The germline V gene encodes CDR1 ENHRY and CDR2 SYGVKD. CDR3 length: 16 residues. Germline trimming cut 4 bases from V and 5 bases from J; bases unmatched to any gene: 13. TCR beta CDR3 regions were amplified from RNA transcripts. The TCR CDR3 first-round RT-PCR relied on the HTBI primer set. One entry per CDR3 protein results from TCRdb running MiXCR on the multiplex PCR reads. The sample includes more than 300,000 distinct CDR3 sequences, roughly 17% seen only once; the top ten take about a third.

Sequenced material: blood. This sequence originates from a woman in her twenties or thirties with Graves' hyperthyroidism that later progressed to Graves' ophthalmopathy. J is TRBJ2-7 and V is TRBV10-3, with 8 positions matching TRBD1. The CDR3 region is CAISGSSDRAGDEQYF. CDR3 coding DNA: TGTGCCATCAGTGGATCCTCGGACAGGGCCGGAGACGAGCAGTACTTC.